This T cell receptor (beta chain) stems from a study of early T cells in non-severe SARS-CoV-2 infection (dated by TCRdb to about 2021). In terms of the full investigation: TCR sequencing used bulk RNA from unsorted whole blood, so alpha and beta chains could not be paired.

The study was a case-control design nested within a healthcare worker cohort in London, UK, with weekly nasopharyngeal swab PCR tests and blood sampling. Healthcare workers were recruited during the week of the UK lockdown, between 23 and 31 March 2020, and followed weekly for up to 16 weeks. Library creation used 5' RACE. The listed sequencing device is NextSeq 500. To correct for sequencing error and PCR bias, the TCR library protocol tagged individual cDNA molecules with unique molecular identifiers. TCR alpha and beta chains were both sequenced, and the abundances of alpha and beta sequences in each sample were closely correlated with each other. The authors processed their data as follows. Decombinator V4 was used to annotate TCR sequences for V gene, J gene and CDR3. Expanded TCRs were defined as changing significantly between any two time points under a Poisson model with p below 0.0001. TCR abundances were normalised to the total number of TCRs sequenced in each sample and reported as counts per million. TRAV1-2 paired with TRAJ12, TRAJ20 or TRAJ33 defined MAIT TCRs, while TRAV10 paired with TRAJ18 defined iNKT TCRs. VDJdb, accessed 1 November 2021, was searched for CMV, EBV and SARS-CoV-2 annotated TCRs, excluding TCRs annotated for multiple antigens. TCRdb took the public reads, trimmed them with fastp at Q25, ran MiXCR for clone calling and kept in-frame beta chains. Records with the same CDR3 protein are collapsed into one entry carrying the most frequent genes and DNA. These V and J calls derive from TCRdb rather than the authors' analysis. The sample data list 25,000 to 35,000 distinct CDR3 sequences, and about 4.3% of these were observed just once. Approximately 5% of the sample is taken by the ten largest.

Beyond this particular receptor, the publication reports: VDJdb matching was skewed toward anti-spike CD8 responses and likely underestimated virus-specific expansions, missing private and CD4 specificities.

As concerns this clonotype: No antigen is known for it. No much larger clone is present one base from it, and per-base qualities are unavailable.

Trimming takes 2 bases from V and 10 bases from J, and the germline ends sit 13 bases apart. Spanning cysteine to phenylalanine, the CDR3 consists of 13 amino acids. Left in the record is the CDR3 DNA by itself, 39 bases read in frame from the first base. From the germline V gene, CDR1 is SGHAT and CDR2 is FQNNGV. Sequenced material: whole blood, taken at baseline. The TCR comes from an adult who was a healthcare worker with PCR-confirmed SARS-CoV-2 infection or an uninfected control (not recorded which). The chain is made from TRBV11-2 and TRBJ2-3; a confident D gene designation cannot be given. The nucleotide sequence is TGTGCCAGCAGCTTAACGTGGCCTGAACCGCAGTATTTT. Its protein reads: CASSLTWPEPQYF. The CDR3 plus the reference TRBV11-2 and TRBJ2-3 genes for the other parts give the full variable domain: EAGVAQSPRYKIIEKRQSVAFWCNPISGHATLYWYQQILGQGPKLLIQFQNNGVVDDSQLPKDRFSAERLKGVDSTLKIQPAKLEDSAVYLCASSLTWPEPQYFGPGTRLTVL.